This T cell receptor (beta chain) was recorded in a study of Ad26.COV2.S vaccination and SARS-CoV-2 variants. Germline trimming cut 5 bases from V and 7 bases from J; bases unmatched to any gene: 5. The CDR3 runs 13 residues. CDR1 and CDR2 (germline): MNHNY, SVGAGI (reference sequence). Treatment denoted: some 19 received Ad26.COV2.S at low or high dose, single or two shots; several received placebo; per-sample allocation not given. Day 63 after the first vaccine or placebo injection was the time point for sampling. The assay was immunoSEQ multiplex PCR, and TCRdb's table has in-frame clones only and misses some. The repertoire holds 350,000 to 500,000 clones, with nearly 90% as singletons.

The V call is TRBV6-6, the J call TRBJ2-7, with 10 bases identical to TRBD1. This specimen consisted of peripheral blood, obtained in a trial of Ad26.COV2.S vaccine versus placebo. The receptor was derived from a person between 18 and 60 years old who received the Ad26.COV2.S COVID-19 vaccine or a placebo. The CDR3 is CASSPRTGGEQYF. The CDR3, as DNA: TGTGCCAGCAGTCCCCGGACAGGGGGAGAGCAGTACTTC.